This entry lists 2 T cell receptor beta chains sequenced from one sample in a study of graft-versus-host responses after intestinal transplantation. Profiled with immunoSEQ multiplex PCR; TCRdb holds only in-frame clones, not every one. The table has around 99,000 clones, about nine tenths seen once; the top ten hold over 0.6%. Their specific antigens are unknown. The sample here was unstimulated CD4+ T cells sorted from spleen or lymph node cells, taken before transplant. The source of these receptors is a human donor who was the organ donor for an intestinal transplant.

The CDR3 reads CASSEYLRGNQPQHF. The CDR3 region has the DNA TGTGCCAGCAGTGAATATTTGAGGGGAAATCAGCCCCAGCATTTT. The rearrangement joins TRBV2 to TRBJ1-5; D perhaps matches TRBD1 (5 bases). CDR3 length: 15 residues. Between the trimmed V and J ends, which lost 2 bases and 4 bases, there was a span of 12 bases. CDR1 is SNHLY, CDR2 FYNNEI, per germline.

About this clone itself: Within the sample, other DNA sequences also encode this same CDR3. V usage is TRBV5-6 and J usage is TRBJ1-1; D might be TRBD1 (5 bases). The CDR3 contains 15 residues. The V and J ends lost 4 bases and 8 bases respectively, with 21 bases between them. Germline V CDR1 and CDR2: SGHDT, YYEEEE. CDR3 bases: TGTGCCAGCAGCACCACCCGCGGGGGGAAGACCGAAGCTTTCTTT. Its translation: CASSTTRGGKTEAFF.